This TCR beta chain was profiled in a study of T cells in Graves' hyperthyroidism and ophthalmopathy. Overall study findings and caveats: Most clonotypes expanded in the thyroid (above 0.001) were also present in blood. A 13 V-J model separated ophthalmopathy from stable hyperthyroidism.

V was clipped by 0 bases and J by 4 bases, with 6 bases between them. The CDR3 runs 13 residues. Per the germline V gene, CDR1 is SGHRS and CDR2 is YFSETQ. This clonotype was counted ten times or more. Its target is unknown. It was RNA transcripts that yielded the amplified TCR beta CDR3 regions. The TCR CDR3 first-round RT-PCR relied on the HTBI primer set. MiXCR was run by TCRdb on the multiplex PCR reads, yielding one entry per CDR3 protein. This table holds 450,000 to 600,000 distinct CDR3 sequences, less than 20% found once. The receptor was isolated from a man aged 35-49 years with Graves' ophthalmopathy. The chain couples TRBV5-1 to TRBJ2-3; unclear D gene. Material: blood. CDR3 bases: TGCGCCAGCAGCTTGGGTCAGTCAGATACGCAGTATTTT. This codes for CASSLGQSDTQYF.